This TCR beta chain was recovered during a study of shared clonotypes between healthy human individuals. At the level of the study: Each donor's CD8 memory used one plate, CD8 naive two, each CD4 subset three.

Germline-derived CDR1 and CDR2 are ENHRY and SYGVKD. The CDR3 runs to 14 residues. Trimming removed 9 bases at V and 0 bases at J, with 11 bases between. In the authors' methods: In the immunoSEQ data, sequences were junction-only and lacked quality scores, so filtering differed. Profiling relied on immunoSEQ multiplex PCR, and the TCRdb table lists in-frame clones only, not all of them. V and J calls and clone size come straight from that table; D and trimming were deduced from the DNA. The data contain some 2,500,000 clones, roughly 93% of them singletons. The investigators split CD4+ cells into a CD45RA+ naive subset and a CD45RA-negative memory subset.

Specimen: naive CD4+ T cells from PBMCs. Subset meaning: CD45RA+ positively selected. The source is a man between 18 and 29 years old in good health. Some clones in this sample may be carry-over from other donors' samples. The chain uses TRBV10-3 and TRBJ1-4; D remains ambiguous. The CDR3: CAIRATATNEKLFF. The CDR3 bases are TGTGCCATTCGAGCAACTGCAACTAATGAAAAACTGTTTTTT.